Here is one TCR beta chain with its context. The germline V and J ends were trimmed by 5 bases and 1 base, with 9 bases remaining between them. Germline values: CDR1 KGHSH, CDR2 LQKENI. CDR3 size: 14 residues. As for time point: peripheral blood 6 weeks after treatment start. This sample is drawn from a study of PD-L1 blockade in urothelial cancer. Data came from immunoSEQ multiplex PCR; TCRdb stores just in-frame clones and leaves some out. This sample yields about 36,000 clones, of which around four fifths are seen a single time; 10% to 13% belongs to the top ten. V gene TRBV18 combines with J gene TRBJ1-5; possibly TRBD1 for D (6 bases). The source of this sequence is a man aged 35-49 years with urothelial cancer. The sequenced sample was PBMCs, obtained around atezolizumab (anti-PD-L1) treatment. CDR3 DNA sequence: TGTGCCAGCTCATCCCAGGGGAGCAATCAGCCCCAGCATTTT. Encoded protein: CASSSQGSNQPQHF.